The clone carrying this T cell receptor (beta chain) was counted a few times. The ends were cut back, 4 bases at V and 0 bases at J, with 16 bases in the middle. CDR1 is SGHTA and CDR2 is FQGNSA in the germline V gene. CDR3 length equals 16 residues. A library of TCRbeta sequences, prepared with unique molecular identifiers, was generated. Each CDR3 protein is one row after TCRdb ran MiXCR on the PCR reads. The sample gives around 680,000 distinct CDR3 sequences, approximately 15% of which show up once; about 1.1% is in the top ten. These data come from a study of T-cell reconstitution after alpha-beta-depleted transplantation in children.

This TCR came from a human donor who donated a stem cell graft to a child with acute myeloid leukemia. The rearrangement joins TRBV7-2 to TRBJ2-7, with TRBD2 as a possible D gene (7 bases). Sequenced here: PBMCs from the stem cell graft donor, sampled from the stem cell graft. The CDR3 protein is CASSSLGGGRSYEQYF. DNA for the CDR3: TGTGCCAGCAGCTCCTTAGGGGGGGGTCGCTCCTACGAGCAGTACTTC. Looking up the rest from reference TRBV7-2 and TRBJ2-7 gives the full variable domain: GAGVSQSPSNKVTEKGKDVELRCDPISGHTALYWYRQSLGQGLEFLIYFQGNSAPDKSGLPSDRFSAERTGGSVSTLTIQRTQQEDSAVYLCASSSLGGGRSYEQYFGPGTRLTVT.